The 4 T cell receptor beta chains reported below all come from one sample, sequenced in a study of shared clonotypes between healthy human individuals. The protocol was immunoSEQ multiplex PCR, while the TCRdb copy is restricted to in-frame clones and leaves out a portion. The repertoire has about 1 million clones, more than 60% of them found once; the top ten carry about 1.5%. Sequencing used memory CD4+ T cells sorted from blood. Regarding subset: CD45RA-negative fraction. The receptors derive from a young man in good health.

The chain uses TRBV7-9 and TRBJ1-4; 9 positions match TRBD1. CDR3 length: 14 residues. CDR1 is SEHNR and CDR2 is FQNEAQ in the germline V gene (reference sequence). V shed 7 bases and J 5 bases; nucleotides not matched to a gene: 5. CDR3 DNA sequence: TGTGCCAGCATTACGACAGGGGGAAATGAAAAACTGTTTTTT. Translated, it gives CASITTGGNEKLFF.

CDR3: CASSLDGSSTEAFF. The CDR3 region has the DNA TGTGCCAGCAGCTTAGATGGATCCAGTACTGAAGCTTTCTTT. The chain has TRBV7-9 and TRBJ1-1, with unresolved D. Looked up from germline, CDR1 is SEHNR and CDR2 is FQNEAQ (reference sequence). The length of the CDR3 is 14 residues. Trimming removed 1 base from V and 5 bases from J, with 11 bases in between. Variable domain in full (rest from reference TRBV7-9 and TRBJ1-1): DTGVSQNPRHKITKRGQNVTFRCDPISEHNRLYWYRQTLGQGPEFLTYFQNEAQLEKSRLLSDRFSAERPKGSFSTLEIQRTEQGDSAMYLCASSLDGSSTEAFFGQGTRLTVV.

This clone has more than one count but fewer than ten. This chain links TRBV29-1 with TRBJ2-1; D may match TRBD1 or TRBD2 (5 bases each). CDR1 SQVTM and CDR2 ANQGSEA come from the germline V gene. This CDR3 has 12 amino acids. V gave up 3 bases and J gave up 6 bases, with 9 bases separating them. The CDR3 DNA reads TGCAGCGTTGAGGGGCTAGCCAATGAGCAGTTCTTC. It encodes CSVEGLANEQFF.

The chain is built from TRBV7-2 and TRBJ2-7; 10 bases map to TRBD2. The CDR3 covers 15 residues. The V and J ends lost 3 bases and 2 bases, in that order; junction bases with no gene match: 4. Germline lookup yields CDR1 SGHTA and CDR2 FQGNSA. The CDR3 DNA sequence: TGTGCCAGCAGCTTTGGTAGCGGGGGGACCTACGAGCAGTACTTC. It is translated as CASSFGSGGTYEQYF.